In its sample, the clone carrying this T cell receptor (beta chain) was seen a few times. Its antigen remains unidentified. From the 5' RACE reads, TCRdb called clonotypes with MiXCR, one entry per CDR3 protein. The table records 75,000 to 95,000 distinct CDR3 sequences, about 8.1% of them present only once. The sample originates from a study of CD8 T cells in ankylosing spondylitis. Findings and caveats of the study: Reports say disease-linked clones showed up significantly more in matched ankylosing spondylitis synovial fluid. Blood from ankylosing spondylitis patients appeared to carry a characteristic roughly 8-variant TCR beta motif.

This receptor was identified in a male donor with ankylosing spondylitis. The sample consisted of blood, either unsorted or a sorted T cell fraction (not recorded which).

The CDR3 bases are TGCAGTGCCGGTGGACTAGATACTGCTGAAGAGACCCAGTACTTC. This encodes CSAGGLDTAEETQYF. The chain links TRBV20-1 to TRBJ2-5; TRBD2 matches 7 bases. The CDR3 loop spans 15 amino acids. V shed 6 bases and J 3 bases; nucleotides not matched to a gene: 13. The germline CDR1 and CDR2 sequences are DFQATT and SNEGSKA (reference sequence).